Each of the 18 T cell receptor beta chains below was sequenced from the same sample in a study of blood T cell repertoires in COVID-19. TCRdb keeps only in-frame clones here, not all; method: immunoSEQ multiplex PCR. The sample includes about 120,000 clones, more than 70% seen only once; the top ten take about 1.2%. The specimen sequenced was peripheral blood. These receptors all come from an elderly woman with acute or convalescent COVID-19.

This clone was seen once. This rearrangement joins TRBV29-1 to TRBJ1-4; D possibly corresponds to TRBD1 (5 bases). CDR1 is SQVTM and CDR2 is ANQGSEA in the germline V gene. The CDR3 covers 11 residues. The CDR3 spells CVINRNEKLFF. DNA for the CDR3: TGCGTCATTAACAGGAATGAAAAACTGTTTTTT.

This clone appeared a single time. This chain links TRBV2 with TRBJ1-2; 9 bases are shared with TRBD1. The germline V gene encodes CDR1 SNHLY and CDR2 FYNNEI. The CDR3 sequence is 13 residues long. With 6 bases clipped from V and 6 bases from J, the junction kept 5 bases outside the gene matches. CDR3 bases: TGTGCCAGCAGGGGGACAGGGTCCAATGGCTACACCTTC. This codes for CASRGTGSNGYTF.

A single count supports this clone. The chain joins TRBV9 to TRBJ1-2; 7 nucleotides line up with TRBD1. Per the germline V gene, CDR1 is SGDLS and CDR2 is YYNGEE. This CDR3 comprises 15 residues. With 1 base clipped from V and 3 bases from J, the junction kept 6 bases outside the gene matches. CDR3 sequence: CASSVRGLGDYGYTF. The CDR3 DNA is TGTGCCAGCAGCGTAAGGGGGCTGGGAGACTATGGCTACACCTTC.

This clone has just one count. CDR3 DNA sequence: TGCGCCAGCAGCCAATACAGGGACCGGAGCTCCTACAATGAGCAGTTCTTC. Amino acid sequence: CASSQYRDRSSYNEQFF. The V call is TRBV4-3, the J call TRBJ2-1; D might be TRBD1 (6 bases). V shed 2 bases and J shed 0 bases, with 14 bases lying between them. CDR3 length equals 17 residues. CDR1 LGHNA and CDR2 YSLEER come from the germline V gene.

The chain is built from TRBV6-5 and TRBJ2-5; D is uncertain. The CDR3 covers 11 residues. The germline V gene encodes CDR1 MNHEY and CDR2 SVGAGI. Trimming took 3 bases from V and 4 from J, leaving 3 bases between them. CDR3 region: CASSYLETQYF. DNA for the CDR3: TGTGCCAGCAGTTATCTAGAGACCCAGTACTTC.

The CDR3 protein is CASSYSRQGNYGYTF. In nucleotides, the CDR3 is TGTGCCAGCAGTTACTCGAGGCAGGGAAACTATGGCTACACCTTC. The chain links TRBV6-5 to TRBJ1-2, with D perhaps TRBD1 (5 bases). The V gene lost 0 bases and the J gene lost 2 bases, with 10 bases spanning the gap. This CDR3 comprises 15 residues. In germline, CDR1 is MNHEY, CDR2 SVGAGI.

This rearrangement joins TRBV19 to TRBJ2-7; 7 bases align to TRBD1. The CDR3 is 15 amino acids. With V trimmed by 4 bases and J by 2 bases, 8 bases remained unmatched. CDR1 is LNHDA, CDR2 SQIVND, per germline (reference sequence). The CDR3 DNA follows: TGTGCCAGTAGTACGAGGGGGCTTAACGCCTACGAGCAGTACTTC. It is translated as CASSTRGLNAYEQYF.

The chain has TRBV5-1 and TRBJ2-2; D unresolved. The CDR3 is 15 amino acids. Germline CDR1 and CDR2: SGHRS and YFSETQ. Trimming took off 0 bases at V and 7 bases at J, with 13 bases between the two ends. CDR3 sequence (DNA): TGCGCCAGCAGCTTGGACGCGTCTCTAGACGGGGAGCTGTTTTTT. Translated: CASSLDASLDGELFF. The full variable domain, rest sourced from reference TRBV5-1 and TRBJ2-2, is KAGVTQTPRYLIKTRGQQVTLSCSPISGHRSVSWYQQTPGQGLQFLFEYFSETQRNKGNFPGRFSGRQFSNSRSEMNVSTLELGDSALYLCASSLDASLDGELFFGEGSRLTVL.

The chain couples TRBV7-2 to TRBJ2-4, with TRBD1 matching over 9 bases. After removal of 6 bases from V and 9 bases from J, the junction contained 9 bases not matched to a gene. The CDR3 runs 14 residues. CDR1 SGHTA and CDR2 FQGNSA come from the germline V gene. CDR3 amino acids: CASRPGQGSAIQYF. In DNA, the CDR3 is TGTGCCAGCAGACCGGGACAGGGATCAGCCATTCAGTACTTC.

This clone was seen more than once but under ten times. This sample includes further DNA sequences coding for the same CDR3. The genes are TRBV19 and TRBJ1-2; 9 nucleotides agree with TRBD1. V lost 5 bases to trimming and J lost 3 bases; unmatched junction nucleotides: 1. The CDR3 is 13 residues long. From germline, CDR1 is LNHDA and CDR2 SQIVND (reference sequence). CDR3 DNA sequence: TGTGCCAGTAGTCGGGACAGGGACTATGGCTACACCTTC. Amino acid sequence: CASSRDRDYGYTF.

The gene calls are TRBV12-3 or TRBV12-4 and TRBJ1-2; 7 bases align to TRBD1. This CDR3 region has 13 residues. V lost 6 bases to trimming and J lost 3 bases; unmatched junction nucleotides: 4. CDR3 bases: TGTGCCAGCAGGACAGGGACGGACTATGGCTACACCTTC. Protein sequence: CASRTGTDYGYTF.

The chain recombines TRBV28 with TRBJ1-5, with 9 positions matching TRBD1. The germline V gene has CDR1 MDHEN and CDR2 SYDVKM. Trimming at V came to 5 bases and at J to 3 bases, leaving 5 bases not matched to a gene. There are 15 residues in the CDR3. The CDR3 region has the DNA TGTGCCAGCAGTCCCGGGACAGGGAACAATCAGCCCCAGCATTTT. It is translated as CASSPGTGNNQPQHF.

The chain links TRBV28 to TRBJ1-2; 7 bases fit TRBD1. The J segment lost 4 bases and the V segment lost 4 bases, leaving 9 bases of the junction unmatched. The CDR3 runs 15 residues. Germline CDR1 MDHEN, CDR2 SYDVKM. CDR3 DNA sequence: TGTGCCAGCAGTTCCCTTGGACAGGTTCCCTATGGCTACACCTTC. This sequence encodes CASSSLGQVPYGYTF.

The CDR3 loop is CASSFGGLGQETQYF. As DNA, the CDR3 is TGTGCCAGCAGCTTCGGGGGGCTTGGTCAAGAGACCCAGTACTTC. The chain combines TRBV5-4 with TRBJ2-5; perhaps TRBD2 as D (7 bases). Germline CDR1 is SGHNT and CDR2 is YYREEE (reference sequence). The CDR3 is 15 residues long. V gave up 2 bases and J gave up 2 bases, with 13 bases separating them.

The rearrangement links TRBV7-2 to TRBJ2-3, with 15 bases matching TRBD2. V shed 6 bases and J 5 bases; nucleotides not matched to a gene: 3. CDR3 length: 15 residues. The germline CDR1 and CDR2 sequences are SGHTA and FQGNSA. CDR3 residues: CASRMGLAGGDTQYF. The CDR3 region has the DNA TGTGCCAGCAGGATGGGACTAGCGGGGGGAGATACGCAGTATTTT.

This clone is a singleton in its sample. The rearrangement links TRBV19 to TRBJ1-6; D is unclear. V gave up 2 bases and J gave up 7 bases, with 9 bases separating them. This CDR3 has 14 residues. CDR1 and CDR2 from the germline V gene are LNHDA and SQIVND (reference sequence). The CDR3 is CASSIWQRNSPLHF. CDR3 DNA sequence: TGTGCCAGTAGTATATGGCAGAGGAATTCACCCCTCCACTTT.

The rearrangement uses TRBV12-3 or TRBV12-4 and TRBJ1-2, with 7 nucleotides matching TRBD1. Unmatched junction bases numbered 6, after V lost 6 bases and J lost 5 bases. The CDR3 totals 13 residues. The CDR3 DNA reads TGTGCCAGCAGGAGGGACAGCCAATATGGCTACACCTTC. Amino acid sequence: CASRRDSQYGYTF.

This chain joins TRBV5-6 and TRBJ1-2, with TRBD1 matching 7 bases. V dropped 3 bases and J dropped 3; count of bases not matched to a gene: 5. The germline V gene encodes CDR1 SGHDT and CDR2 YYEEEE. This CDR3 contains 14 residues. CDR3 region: CASSWAGQDYGYTF. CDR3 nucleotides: TGTGCCAGCAGCTGGGCCGGACAGGACTATGGCTACACCTTC.